This T cell receptor (beta chain) originates from a study of T cell responses to AZD1222 COVID-19 vaccine. Germline lookup yields CDR1 SEHNR and CDR2 FQNEAQ (reference sequence). This CDR3 has 13 amino acids. V shed 1 base and J shed 7 bases, with 10 bases lying between them. Sequencing used immunoSEQ multiplex PCR; TCRdb keeps in-frame clones, though not all of them. Among about 140,000 clones, almost 95% were seen once, and the ten largest hold 3% to 4%. The chain combines TRBV7-9 with TRBJ1-1; D is unclear. The TCR comes from an adult who received the AZD1222 COVID-19 vaccine. The sequencing used peripheral blood, collected 28 days after the second AZD1222 dose. CDR3 in DNA: TGTGCCAGCAGCTTAGAGGGAGGGATTGAAGCTTTCTTT. Translated, it gives CASSLEGGIEAFF.